The source of this TCR beta chain is a study of blood T cells in healthy people across ages. The study's findings and limits: In older individuals, TCR beta diversity per million T cells was lower, falling roughly linearly with age.

With respect to this clonotype: The antigen remains undetermined.

Sample-barcoded 5' priming and a J-beta primer mix drove a second PCR of about 6 to 12 cycles. TCRdb fed the 5' RACE reads into MiXCR, producing one record per CDR3 protein. The sample has over 1,200,000 distinct CDR3 sequences; 59% are singletons. Trimming pared 7 bases from V and 3 bases from J, leaving 15 bases between. Germline V gene data show CDR1 as MNHNY and CDR2 as SVGAGI (reference sequence). The CDR3 has 14 residues. This chain connects TRBV6-6 to TRBJ2-5; the D gene is possibly TRBD2 (5 bases). This TCR derives from a man aged 18 to 29 in good health. Sequenced sample: blood. The CDR3 nucleotides are TGTGCCAGCACCAAAACGGGGATCGAAGAGACCCAGTACTTC. Translation: CASTKTGIEETQYF.